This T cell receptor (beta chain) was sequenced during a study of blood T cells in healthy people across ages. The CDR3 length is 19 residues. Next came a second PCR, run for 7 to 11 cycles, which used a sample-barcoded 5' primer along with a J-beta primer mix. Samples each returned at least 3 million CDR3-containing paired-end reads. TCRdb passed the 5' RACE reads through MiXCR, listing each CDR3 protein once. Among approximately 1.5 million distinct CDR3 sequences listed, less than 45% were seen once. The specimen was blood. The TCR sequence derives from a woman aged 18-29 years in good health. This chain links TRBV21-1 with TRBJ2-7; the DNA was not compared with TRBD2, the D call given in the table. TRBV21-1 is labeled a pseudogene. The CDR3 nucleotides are TGTGCCAGCAGCAAAAAACTAGCGGGGGGGCGTGGGTCCTACAATGAGCAGTACTTC. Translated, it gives CASSKKLAGGRGSYNEQYF.